The 11 T cell receptor beta chains listed next were all sequenced from one sample in a study of chronic HIV infection and antiretroviral therapy (dated by TCRdb to between 2015 and 2017). Receptor amplification or capture employed 5' RACE. This sample was sequenced with an Illumina MiSeq. The public sequencing data were trimmed at Q25 with fastp and processed into clonotypes with MiXCR by TCRdb, which kept only in-frame beta chains. Rows are combined by CDR3 protein, so each entry shows the most common genes and DNA. Within this sample are 45,000 to 55,000 distinct CDR3 sequences, with over 15% of them counted one time only. The ten largest clonotypes hold approximately 3% of the sample. The sequenced material came from peripheral blood. The receptors derive from an adult who had HIV and had not received antiretroviral therapy, or was an uninfected healthy control (not recorded which).

This clonotype was picked up a small number of times. This chain links TRBV28 with TRBJ1-1; D perhaps matches TRBD1 (6 bases). The V and J ends lost 6 bases and 8 bases respectively, with 16 bases between them. CDR1 is MDHEN and CDR2 is SYDVKM in the germline V gene. There are 13 residues in the CDR3. CDR3 region: CASRYSGTREAFF. The CDR3 coding sequence is TGTGCCAGCAGGTATTCCGGGACACGAGAAGCTTTCTTT. Variable domain in full (rest from reference TRBV28 and TRBJ1-1): DVKVTQSSRYLVKRTGEKVFLECVQDMDHENMFWYRQDPGLGLRLIYFSYDVKMKEKGDIPEGYSVSREKKERFSLILESASTNQTSMYLCASRYSGTREAFFGQGTRLTVV.

CDR3 sequence: CASSLLSGSSRRISSYEQYF. For the CDR3, the DNA is TGTGCCAGCAGCCTACTCTCCGGAAGTAGCCGCAGGATAAGCTCCTACGAGCAGTACTTC. V and J are TRBV13 and TRBJ2-7; D is ambiguous. The CDR3 contains 20 residues. The V and J ends lost 5 bases and 0 bases respectively, with 29 bases between them. CDR1 and CDR2 (germline): PRHDT, FYEKMQ (reference sequence). Together with reference TRBV13 and TRBJ2-7, the CDR3 gives the full variable domain: AAGVIQSPRHLIKEKRETATLKCYPIPRHDTVYWYQQGPGQDPQFLISFYEKMQSDKGSIPDRFSAQQFSDYHSELNMSSLELGDSALYFCASSLLSGSSRRISSYEQYFGPGTRLTVT.

By share of the sample, this clonotype is medium-sized. J is TRBJ1-1 and V is TRBV28; D is possibly TRBD1 (6 bases). The CDR3 has 13 amino acids. Trimming removed 3 bases from V and 10 bases from J, with 15 bases in between. From germline, CDR1 is MDHEN and CDR2 SYDVKM. The DNA for the CDR3 is TGTGCCAGCAGTTTGGCGGGGGCATTTGGAGCTTTCTTT. Amino acids: CASSLAGAFGAFF.

The chain links TRBV27 to TRBJ2-7; TRBD1 agrees at 7 bases. The CDR3 loop spans 15 amino acids. The V gene end was trimmed by 6 bases and the J gene end by 7 bases; junction bases not matched to a gene: 15. Germline V lookup: CDR1 MNHEY, CDR2 SMNVEV (reference sequence). CDR3 sequence reads: CASRTTGAGSGEQYF. The CDR3 bases are TGTGCCAGCAGGACAACAGGGGCAGGTTCGGGGGAGCAGTACTTC.

CDR3: CASRGPTNIQYF. For the CDR3, the DNA is TGTGCCAGCAGAGGGCCCACGAACATTCAGTACTTC. The chain recombines TRBV2 with TRBJ2-4, with D hard to call. The CDR3 runs 12 residues. CDR1 and CDR2 (germline): SNHLY, FYNNEI. The V end lost 6 bases, the J end lost 7 bases, and 10 bases lay between the germline ends.

There are a few counts of this clonotype. The CDR3 coding sequence is TGCAGCGTTGAAGGGGCGACGAACACTGAAGCTTTCTTT. It encodes CSVEGATNTEAFF. The chain employs TRBV29-1 and TRBJ1-1; D call uncertain. Germline CDR1 reads SQVTM; CDR2 reads ANQGSEA. This CDR3 is 13 amino acids long. Deletions cut 1 base from V and 1 base from J, with 7 bases between.

This clonotype was found a few times. This sequence joins TRBV12-3 or TRBV12-4 and TRBJ1-1; perhaps TRBD1 as D (6 bases). This CDR3 contains 13 residues. V was pared by 4 bases and J by 5 bases, with 11 bases between. CDR3 residues: CASSYSDRTEAFF. CDR3 DNA sequence: TGTGCCAGCAGTTATTCGGACAGAACTGAAGCTTTCTTT.

This rearrangement joins TRBV6-5 to TRBJ1-2; 9 nucleotides align to TRBD1. The V segment lost 5 bases and the J segment 6 bases; nucleotides outside the gene matches: 7. The V gene's germline CDR1 is MNHEY and CDR2 SVGAGI. CDR3 size: 14 residues. Here the CDR3 reads CASSHWDRADGYTF. The CDR3, as DNA: TGTGCCAGCAGTCACTGGGACAGGGCGGATGGCTACACCTTC.

V is TRBV28 and J is TRBJ1-4; no definite D call. The CDR3 runs 12 residues. With 2 bases removed from V and 8 bases from J, the gap between germline ends came to 6 bases. Germline assignment: CDR1 MDHEN and CDR2 SYDVKM. The CDR3 protein is CASSLPGEKLFF. In DNA, the CDR3 is TGTGCCAGCAGTTTACCGGGAGAAAAACTGTTTTTT.

The chain has TRBV4-1 and TRBJ2-4; D is perhaps TRBD1 (6 bases). The V end was cut by 2 bases, the J end by 0 bases, with 14 bases between. The germline V gene encodes CDR1 MGHRA and CDR2 YSYEKL. This CDR3 spans 17 amino acids. The CDR3 region is CASSQPSRGLAKNIQYF. The DNA for the CDR3 is TGCGCCAGCAGCCAACCTTCCAGGGGCTTAGCCAAAAACATTCAGTACTTC.

The chain carries TRBV5-1 and TRBJ2-3; 7 positions agree with TRBD1. The V segment lost 5 bases and the J segment 1 base; nucleotides outside the gene matches: 7. Germline values: CDR1 SGHRS, CDR2 YFSETQ. The CDR3 runs to 15 residues. CDR3 bases: TGCGCCAGCAGTCGTCCAGGGGGTGGCACAGATACGCAGTATTTT. This codes for CASSRPGGGTDTQYF.